This T cell receptor beta chain was sequenced in a study of cytomegalovirus exposure and HLA in healthy donors (dated by TCRdb to about 2017). Describing the broader study: An earlier analysis of 550 to 700 of the donors reported about 250 Gb of sequence data and 100 million to 140 million unique TCR beta sequences from roughly 180 million T cells. Roughly 300 gigabases of sequencing data and 70 million to 100 million unique TCR sequences made up an early release that covered over 550 HLA-typed donors. Among the roughly 390 genotyped donors, about 85% belonged to the genetic ancestry cluster associated with self-reported Caucasian donors. The study aimed to test whether signatures of past pathogen exposure could be identified by cataloging public T cell receptors. The study profiled the T cell repertoires of 666 subjects by immunosequencing and related them to cytomegalovirus serostatus. In addition to the first cohort of 666 subjects, a separate validation cohort of under 150 different subjects was used. The study combined high-throughput TCR immunosequencing, statistical association of individual TCRs with disease status, and machine learning to predict cytomegalovirus infection status. A later analysis re-examined previously published TCR beta repertoires from about 670 donors and added high-resolution HLA genotyping to investigate patterns of TCR occurrence. Rather than using new phenotypic data, the later analysis identified candidate immune exposures from TCR beta sequences and from how often those sequences occurred across donors. In an earlier analysis of 500 to 650 of the donors, high-throughput TCR beta sequencing was used to judge whether each TCR beta V gene segment behaved as functional or pseudogenic. Donor age, sex, ethnicity and CMV serostatus were compiled together with the repertoire data. Genome-wide SNP genotypes for about three fifths of the roughly 670 donors were used in a later genetic analysis, which treated that subset as a discovery cohort. Every repertoire in the discovery cohort had been generated on one and the same sequencing platform. Class I and class II HLA loci were covered by the typing at four-digit resolution. Typing coverage differed by locus: A, B, C, DRB1 and DQB1 were typed in roughly 620-630 donors, DQA1 in 522, DPA1 in some 610, and DPB1 in 450 to 480. Because of strong linkage in the cohort, roughly five DR-DQ haplotypes were treated as single units for association and clustering. Across approximately 400 genotyped donors of the cohort, an average of approximately 240,000 unique TCR beta nucleotide sequences per donor were sequenced, and roughly 20% of those sequences were non-productive.

The research as a whole found: A further reported finding was that TCR beta sequences accurately predicted the HLA-A and HLA-B alleles for most subjects in the first cohort. In a later analysis, about 17,000 TCR beta sequences were associated with specific HLA alleles at a false discovery rate of 0.05. Correlated functional status among segregating V segments might reflect linkage disequilibrium, but an unknown experimental factor could not be ruled out. In a later genetic analysis, fewer N-insertions in productive TCRs were reported among donors in an Asian-associated ancestry cluster than the roughly 670-donor mean. In a later genetic analysis, a missense DCLRE1C variant was associated with V-gene and J-gene trimming of TCR beta chains, and the association was replicated in an independent cohort. Most TCR sequences were seen in very few donors, while some public TCRs were found in many individuals. A group of highly shared sequence variants was considered likely to be a technical artifact of the sequencing pipeline. In an earlier analysis of some 540 of the donors, most TCR beta V segments appeared in productive rearrangements about 90% or about 30% of the time, broadly matching IMGT annotations. The presence/absence analyses assumed that sequencing depth was roughly uniform across donors, and that assumption may not be true. Strong co-occurrence of HLA alleles, especially DR and DQ, made assigning TCR associations to individual alleles difficult. In a later analysis, the rate of TCR association differed among HLA loci, with DRB1 alleles having the most associated TCRs and HLA-C alleles having the fewest. Compared with equally common non-associated chains, HLA-associated TCR beta chains in a later analysis were more clonally expanded and had lower generation probabilities. Because some donors lacked HLA typing at each locus, the association tests relied only on the typed subset. In a later analysis, several top co-occurrence clusters were reported to appear linked to parvovirus B19, influenza, CMV and Epstein-Barr virus. Because the 87-base-pair reads could not distinguish some IMGT-functional V segments, including TRBV6-2 and TRBV6-3, those segments were excluded. CMV serostatus was the only immune exposure information available for the cohort. The authors suggested that the approach could potentially be extended to other disease states and immunological phenotypes. The classifier was reported to diagnose cytomegalovirus status with high specificity and sensitivity in both the original and validation cohorts. Because counts were too low, 15 to 20 rarely observed V segments, including chromosome 9 orphons, were left out of the earlier analysis of 587 of the donors. A total of roughly 160 TCR beta chains were listed by the study as associated with cytomegalovirus. According to a later analysis, most CMV-associated TCR beta chains appeared to be HLA-restricted, and the HLA associations seemed to be driven largely by CMV exposure. Three of the identified cytomegalovirus-associated TCR beta chains were confirmed in vitro to be specific for cytomegalovirus antigens. In this cohort, only TCR beta chains were sequenced, and detectable features were limited by the absence of alpha or paired-chain data.

CDR1 and CDR2, per the germline V gene (reference sequence), are SEHNR and FQNEAQ. Including the terminal cysteine and phenylalanine, the CDR3 comprises 16 residues. Only the CDR3 DNA stays, 48 bases, in frame from base 1. Germline trimming amounts to 4 bases on V and 0 bases on J, with 2 as the count of junction bases outside the gene matches. The cohort was made up of about 670 healthy bone marrow donors. Cohort members were all nominally healthy when sampled, although unrecorded immune exposures were likely present. The donor was CMV seropositive and was included in the group of approximately 300 seropositive cohort members. Each donor provided a peripheral blood sample, and peripheral blood mononuclear cells were used for TCR beta sequencing. The Qiagen DNeasy Blood Extraction Kit was used to extract genomic DNA from the blood cell samples. Regarding this clone: No antigen is known for it. Base qualities are missing; no much larger clone stands one base away.

The library relied on the immunoSEQ multiplex PCR assay. For the multiplex PCR, a mixture combining 60 forward primers for TCR Vbeta segments and 13 reverse primers for TCR Jbeta segments was used. A multiplex PCR assay on genomic DNA amplified the CDR3 region of rearranged TCR beta genes. On the Illumina HiSeq System, the amplified TCR beta libraries were sequenced as 87-base-pair reads. From the authors' description of their analysis: Across the roughly 670 repertoires, a later analysis counted about 81 million unique TCR beta chains, roughly 11 million of which were shared by at least two donors. A nearest-neighbor algorithm error-corrected the raw reads and collapsed the reads into unique sequences, merging closely related sequences to remove PCR and sequencing errors. V, D and J gene segments were assigned by aligning CDR3 sequences to IMGT reference sequences. For a sequence to be retained, a match of at least six nucleotides was required to both a V gene segment and a J gene segment. Rearrangements were classified as productive when the CDR3 lacked stop codons and remained in frame with V and J, and all other rearrangements were classified as non-productive. Following IMGT convention, CDR3 was defined as the stretch from the second conserved V-encoded cysteine to the conserved J-encoded phenylalanine. The earlier analysis of about 640 of the donors excluded any sequence lacking an unambiguous match to a single V gene segment. In an earlier analysis of approximately 500 of the donors, a V segment was called functional when productive rearrangements were above 56.7%, and segregating when the standard deviation between donors exceeded 5%. To diagnose cytomegalovirus status from the catalog of TCR beta chain sequences, a statistical classification framework was built. V and J gene assignment, in a later analysis, came from comparing TCR nucleotide sequences with IMGT/GENE-DB human TR gene sequences. The TCRdist pipeline was used in a later analysis to assign CDR3 sequences and most-parsimonious VDJ recombination scenarios. In a later analysis, every TCR beta chain was defined by the combination of its CDR3 amino acid sequence and its V-gene family, and reads without a unique V-gene family were dropped. In a later analysis, fewer than 600 highly shared, low-generation-probability nucleotide sequences were removed to address suspected cross-contamination and a sequencing artifact. For each public chain, a later analysis derived a clonal expansion index from normalized ranks of inferred template counts within each repertoire. In a later analysis, generation probabilities were computed with a VDJ recombination model fitted to out-of-frame rearrangements, and the resulting probabilities were checked against IGoR. In a later analysis, TCR-TCR, TCR-HLA and TCR-CMV co-occurrence was scored with hypergeometric tests, and a repertoire-size bias correction was applied to TCR pairs. A later analysis estimated false discovery rates by permuting HLA or CMV assignments 20 times. In a later analysis, co-occurring TCRs were grouped using DBSCAN, and TCRdist sequence similarity was added for clustering within HLA-allele-positive subsets. For co-occurrence clustering, repertoires with fewer than 30,000 or more than 120,000 public chains were excluded, along with about five repertoires with anomalous nucleotide sharing. TCRdb mirrors the immuneACCESS table, restricted to in-frame sequences. Some clones are absent from its copies; in checked studies, under half trace to an unresolved V gene, and the reason for the others is unknown. The V and J calls and clone size are taken from that table; D and trimming were inferred from the DNA. The sample table holds roughly 99,000 clones, of which roughly 82% were seen once. Of the sample, approximately 2.6% is held by the ten largest clones.

The clonotype comes from a man aged 30 to 45 in good health and CMV-seropositive. Sequencing was done on a sample of PBMCs. Recombination connected TRBV7-9 to TRBJ2-5, with TRBD2 matching 13 junction bases. In nucleotides, the sequence is TGTGCCAGCAGCTGGGGACTAGCGGGGAACCAAGAGACCCAGTACTTC. Translated, it reads CASSWGLAGNQETQYF.